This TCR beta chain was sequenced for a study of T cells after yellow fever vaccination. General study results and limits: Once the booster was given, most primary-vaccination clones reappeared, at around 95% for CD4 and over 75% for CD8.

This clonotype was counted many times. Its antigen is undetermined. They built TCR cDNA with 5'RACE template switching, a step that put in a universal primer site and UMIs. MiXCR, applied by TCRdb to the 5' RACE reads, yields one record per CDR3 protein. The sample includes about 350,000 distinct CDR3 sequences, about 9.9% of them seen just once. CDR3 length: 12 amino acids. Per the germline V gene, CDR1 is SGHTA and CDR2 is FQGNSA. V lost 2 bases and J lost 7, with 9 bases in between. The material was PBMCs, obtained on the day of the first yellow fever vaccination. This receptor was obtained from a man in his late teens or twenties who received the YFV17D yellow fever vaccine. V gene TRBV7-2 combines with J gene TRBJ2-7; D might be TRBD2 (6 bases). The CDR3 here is CASSLYGGEQYF. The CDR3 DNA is TGTGCCAGCAGCTTATACGGGGGAGAGCAGTACTTC.